What follows are 6 T cell receptor beta chains derived from one specimen sequenced in a study of blood T cell repertoires in COVID-19. Profiled with immunoSEQ multiplex PCR; TCRdb holds only in-frame clones, not every one. The profile covers approximately 110,000 clones, with around four fifths appearing a single time and 6% taken by the ten largest. The sequencing sample was made of peripheral blood. All receptors derive from an older man with COVID-19, enrolled during active disease.

The chain is built from TRBV29-1 and TRBJ2-2, with 7 bases that match TRBD2. Looked up from germline, CDR1 is SQVTM and CDR2 is ANQGSEA. This CDR3 spans 15 amino acids. Trimming removed 1 base from V and 3 bases from J; junction bases left unmatched: 5. CDR3 sequence reads: CSVEGGRGYTGELFF. The CDR3 coding sequence is TGCAGCGTTGAAGGAGGGAGGGGTTACACCGGGGAGCTGTTTTTT.

This chain joins TRBV30 and TRBJ2-1; TRBD1 matches at 10 bases. This CDR3 is 15 amino acids long. Germline CDR1 GTSNPN, CDR2 SVGIG (reference sequence). J was trimmed by 2 bases and V by 1 base; bases with no gene match: 2. This CDR3 is CAWSEGQGAYNEQFF. CDR3 DNA sequence: TGTGCCTGGAGTGAAGGACAGGGGGCCTACAATGAGCAGTTCTTC. Using reference TRBV30 and TRBJ2-1 for the parts outside the CDR3, the full variable domain is SQTIHQWPATLVQPVGSPLSLECTVEGTSNPNLYWYRQAAGRGLQLLFYSVGIGQISSEVPQNLSASRPQDRQFILSSKKLLLSDSGFYLCAWSEGQGAYNEQFFGPGTRLTVL.

This chain joins TRBV7-2 and TRBJ2-7; D gene unclear. The CDR3 has 14 residues. The V end lost 0 bases, the J end lost 6 bases, and 12 bases lay between the germline ends. Germline CDR1 and CDR2: SGHTA and FQGNSA. CDR3 region: CASSLARTTPEQYF. The DNA of the CDR3 is TGTGCCAGCAGCTTAGCTCGCACTACGCCCGAGCAGTACTTC.

The V call is TRBV7-2, the J call TRBJ2-5; tentative D call: TRBD1 (6 bases). The V end was cut by 1 base, the J end by 0 bases, with 15 bases between. Germline assignment: CDR1 SGHTA and CDR2 FQGNSA. The CDR3 sequence is 17 residues long. The CDR3 spells CASSLDNGTPYQETQYF. CDR3 in DNA: TGTGCCAGCAGCTTAGACAACGGGACACCTTACCAAGAGACCCAGTACTTC.

V gene TRBV11-3 combines with J gene TRBJ2-1; 9 nucleotides align to TRBD1. This CDR3 comprises 15 residues. J gave up 9 bases and V 2 bases, and 8 bases lay outside the gene matches. Germline CDR1 reads SGHNT; CDR2 reads YENEEA. CDR3 DNA sequence: TGTGCCAGCAGCTTACAGGGACAGGGTAGCAGTGAGCAGTTCTTC. Translation gives CASSLQGQGSSEQFF.

This chain links TRBV5-1 with TRBJ2-1, with 11 bases that match TRBD2. Germline V gene sequence: CDR1 SGHRS, CDR2 YFSETQ. Germline trimming cut 0 bases from V and 3 bases from J; bases unmatched to any gene: 2. The CDR3 covers 16 residues. The CDR3 here is CASSLVTSGSYNEQFF. The CDR3 region has the DNA TGCGCCAGCAGCTTGGTTACTAGCGGGAGCTACAATGAGCAGTTCTTC.